These 13 T cell receptor beta chains were sequenced from one sample in a study of graft-versus-host responses after intestinal transplantation. Profiling relied on immunoSEQ multiplex PCR, and the TCRdb table lists in-frame clones only, not all of them. This table holds around 50,000 clones, 89% found once. The antigens for these receptors are not known. The sample in question was unstimulated CD4+ T cells sorted from spleen or lymph node cells, obtained before transplant. These receptors originate from a human donor who was the organ donor for an intestinal transplant.

This chain joins TRBV27 and TRBJ2-1; 10 nucleotides align to TRBD2. The V and J ends lost 8 bases and 7 bases, in that order; junction bases with no gene match: 11. Looked up from germline, CDR1 is MNHEY and CDR2 is SMNVEV (reference sequence). The CDR3 spans 15 residues. This CDR3 reads CASALSGRHENEQFF. CDR3 sequence (DNA): TGTGCCAGCGCCCTTAGCGGGAGGCATGAGAATGAGCAGTTCTTC.

The chain carries TRBV25-1 and TRBJ2-7; D not certain. Trimming took off 3 bases at V and 3 bases at J, with 9 bases between the two ends. Germline-derived CDR1 and CDR2 are MGHDK and SYGVNS. There are 13 residues in the CDR3. CDR3 bases: TGTGCCAGCAGTGAGCCCGCAGGCTACGAGCAGTACTTC. Its translation is CASSEPAGYEQYF.

The chain couples TRBV7-8 to TRBJ2-7; D perhaps matches TRBD2 (6 bases). Germline CDR1 reads SGHVS; CDR2 reads FQNEAQ. V was cut by 5 bases and J by 3 bases, with 14 bases left in between. The CDR3 totals 14 residues. DNA of the CDR3: TGTGCCAGCAGCACAAATAGCGGAGGCTACGAGCAGTACTTC. Translating gives CASSTNSGGYEQYF.

The rearrangement uses TRBV2 and TRBJ2-1, with 10 bases lining up with TRBD2. In germline, CDR1 is SNHLY, CDR2 FYNNEI. V shed 4 bases, J shed 8 bases, and the junction held 8 bases outside the gene matches. The CDR3 extends over 15 amino acids. The CDR3 sequence: CASSVVSGRPHEQFF. The CDR3 DNA follows: TGTGCCAGCAGTGTAGTTAGCGGGAGGCCGCATGAGCAGTTCTTC. Full variable domain (outside the CDR3, taken from reference TRBV2 and TRBJ2-1): EPEVTQTPSHQVTQMGQEVILRCVPISNHLYFYWYRQILGQKVEFLVSFYNNEISEKSEIFDDQFSVERPDGSNFTLKIRSTKLEDSAMYFCASSVVSGRPHEQFFGPGTRLTVL.

This chain connects TRBV28 to TRBJ1-6; 8 bases map to TRBD1. CDR1 is MDHEN and CDR2 is SYDVKM in the germline V gene. The junction had 8 bases not matched to a gene; V was cut back by 5 bases and J by 8 bases. The CDR3 runs 15 residues. The CDR3 DNA sequence: TGTGCCAGCAGTGTACTTCAGGGGGCGCATTCACCCCTCCACTTT. Residues: CASSVLQGAHSPLHF.

V is TRBV28 and J is TRBJ2-1, with a possible D match to TRBD2 (6 bases). V was clipped by 6 bases and J by 4 bases, with 16 bases between them. Germline-derived CDR1 and CDR2 are MDHEN and SYDVKM. The CDR3 consists of 15 residues. The CDR3 DNA reads TGTGCCAGCAGCACCAGGACGGGGAGGTACAATGAGCAGTTCTTC. Protein product: CASSTRTGRYNEQFF.

This clone was seen just once. V usage is TRBV6-6 and J usage is TRBJ1-1, with D perhaps matching TRBD1 (6 bases). V was clipped by 6 bases and J by 1 base, with 9 bases between them. Germline V gives CDR1 MNHNY, CDR2 SVGAGI (reference sequence). CDR3 length: 13 residues. The CDR3: CASRKDRNTEAFF. Written as DNA, the CDR3 is TGTGCCAGCAGAAAGGACAGGAACACTGAAGCTTTCTTT.

This sequence joins TRBV5-4 and TRBJ2-3, with 10 bases fitting TRBD1. Trimming cost V 0 bases and J 4 bases; bases outside gene matches: 2. The germline V gene encodes CDR1 SGHNT and CDR2 YYREEE (reference sequence). The CDR3 runs to 15 residues. CDR3 sequence (DNA): TGTGCCAGCAGCTTGGGACAGGGGGCGGCAGATACGCAGTATTTT. Protein: CASSLGQGAADTQYF.

The chain links TRBV6-7 to TRBJ2-7, with D possibly matching TRBD1 (6 bases). TRBV6-7 is noted as an ORF with a role that remains uncertain. V was shortened by 11 bases and J by 6 bases, with 23 bases between the two germline ends. The CDR3 has 14 residues. This CDR3 reads CAGPTLETDSEQYF. CDR3 nucleotide sequence: TGTGCCGGCCCTACCCTAGAGACGGACAGCGAGCAGTACTTC.

The chain has TRBV18 and TRBJ2-1; 8 nucleotides agree with TRBD2. CDR1 KGHSH and CDR2 LQKENI come from the germline V gene. This CDR3 is built from 16 residues. The J segment lost 7 bases and the V segment lost 8 bases, leaving 16 bases of the junction unmatched. DNA for the CDR3: TGTGCCAGCCTACGCTTAACGGGACTAGGTATGAATGAGCAGTTCTTC. Protein product: CASLRLTGLGMNEQFF.

V is TRBV10-2 and J is TRBJ2-2; no clear D gene. CDR3 length equals 15 residues. Trimming stripped 0 bases from V and 4 bases from J, with 9 bases between. Germline V gives CDR1 WSHSY, CDR2 SAAADI. The CDR3: CASSESGRSTGELFF. In DNA form, the CDR3 reads TGCGCCAGCAGTGAGTCCGGTCGGAGCACCGGGGAGCTGTTTTTT.

The chain carries TRBV28 and TRBJ2-7; 7 nucleotides line up with TRBD2. With V trimmed by 6 bases and J by 0 bases, 8 bases remained unmatched. The CDR3 is made up of 15 amino acids. Germline lookup yields CDR1 MDHEN and CDR2 SYDVKM. CDR3 bases: TGTGCCAGCAGCACTAACGGGAGGAGCTCCTACGAGCAGTACTTC. Protein sequence: CASSTNGRSSYEQYF.

V is TRBV19 and J is TRBJ2-1; possible D gene TRBD2, 5 bases. In germline, CDR1 is LNHDA, CDR2 SQIVND (reference sequence). The CDR3 has 17 residues. Trimming removed 3 bases at V and 1 base at J, with 16 bases between. The CDR3 protein is CASSILFSRASYNEQFF. The DNA of the CDR3 is TGTGCCAGTAGTATCCTATTCTCGAGGGCGTCCTACAATGAGCAGTTCTTC.